These 28 T cell receptor beta chains share one sample of origin, sequenced in a study of T cell responses to AZD1222 COVID-19 vaccine. Here immunoSEQ multiplex PCR was the method, and the copy in TCRdb shows in-frame clones only, minus some. The data contain approximately 89,000 clones, over 80% of them seen just once; the ten biggest clones take up roughly 4.3%. Sequencing used peripheral blood, obtained on day 0 of MenACWY control vaccination. The origin of the receptors is an adult in good health.

The gene calls are TRBV11-1 and TRBJ2-7; tentative D call: TRBD2 (6 bases). V shed 3 bases and J shed 2 bases, with 14 bases lying between them. The CDR3 extends over 15 amino acids. Germline CDR1 and CDR2: SGHAT and FQDESV (reference sequence). CDR3 in DNA: TGTGCCAGCAGCTTGGGACTCCTGCAGGCCTACGAGCAGTACTTC. Its protein is CASSLGLLQAYEQYF.

This chain joins TRBV6-5 and TRBJ1-2, with D uncertain. The germline V gene has CDR1 MNHEY and CDR2 SVGAGI. The CDR3 consists of 15 residues. Trimming removed 0 bases at V and 4 bases at J, with 12 bases between. The CDR3 here is CASSYSTGNSYGYTF. CDR3 nucleotide sequence: TGTGCCAGCAGTTACTCGACGGGTAATTCCTATGGCTACACCTTC.

The sample holds many counts of this clone. V is TRBV29-1 and J is TRBJ2-5; 7 bases agree with TRBD2. The CDR3 has 12 residues. Germline CDR1 SQVTM, CDR2 ANQGSEA. With 6 bases clipped from V and 2 bases from J, the junction kept 3 bases outside the gene matches. This CDR3 reads CSVLATQETQYF. The CDR3 DNA follows: TGCAGCGTACTAGCGACTCAAGAGACCCAGTACTTC.

This clone appeared once. CDR3 nucleotides: TGTGCCAGCAGTCCCCCGGGTCGGACAGGGATCCCTGAAGCTTTCTTT. Protein sequence: CASSPPGRTGIPEAFF. This chain links TRBV6-6 with TRBJ1-1; 8 nucleotides agree with TRBD1. CDR3 length: 16 amino acids. From germline, CDR1 is MNHNY and CDR2 SVGAGI (reference sequence). J lost 6 bases, V lost 5 bases, and 14 bases had no gene match.

The chain employs TRBV5-1 and TRBJ2-2; D remains ambiguous. V lost 7 bases and J lost 1, with 8 bases in between. In germline, CDR1 is SGHRS, CDR2 YFSETQ. CDR3 size: 13 residues. The CDR3 nucleotides read TGCGCCAGCTGTGTAGAGAACACCGGGGAGCTGTTTTTT. Residues: CASCVENTGELFF.

The rearrangement uses TRBV27 and TRBJ2-7; 8 positions agree with TRBD1. The CDR3 contains 15 residues. V lost 4 bases, J lost 1 base, and 6 bases stayed unmatched. CDR1 and CDR2 (germline): MNHEY, SMNVEV (reference sequence). The CDR3 DNA reads TGTGCCAGCAGTTCCGGGCAGGGGGCTTCCTACGAGCAGTACTTC. It encodes CASSSGQGASYEQYF.

CDR3 loop: CASSHPTGQPDIPYEQYF. CDR3 DNA sequence: TGCGCCAGCAGTCACCCTACGGGCCAACCTGATATCCCCTACGAGCAGTACTTC. The V call is TRBV23-1, the J call TRBJ2-7; D gene ambiguous. TRBV23-1 qualifies as an ORF whose function is uncertain. Trimming cost V 3 bases and J 2 bases, with 23 bases left between them. CDR3 length: 18 residues.

The chain employs TRBV11-2 and TRBJ2-5; D is uncertain. The CDR3 contains 15 residues. V lost 5 bases to trimming and J lost 4 bases, with 17 bases between them. The germline CDR1 and CDR2 sequences are SGHAT and FQNNGV. CDR3 amino acids: CASSKELAARETQYF. In DNA, the CDR3 is TGTGCCAGCAGCAAGGAGCTCGCCGCAAGAGAGACCCAGTACTTC.

V gene TRBV6-5 combines with J gene TRBJ1-5; D not certain. CDR3 length: 13 residues. The V and J ends lost 7 bases and 7 bases respectively, with 14 bases between them. Germline values: CDR1 MNHEY, CDR2 SVGAGI. The CDR3 region has the DNA TGTGCCAGCAATGGTGACTTCAGACAGCCCCAGCATTTT. Residues: CASNGDFRQPQHF.

V is TRBV6-5 and J is TRBJ1-6; no definite D call. Germline CDR1 MNHEY, CDR2 SVGAGI. This CDR3 contains 11 residues. Trimming pared 8 bases from V and 9 bases from J, leaving 8 bases between. The CDR3 here is CASCLGSPLHF. DNA for the CDR3: TGTGCCAGCTGCTTGGGTTCACCCCTCCACTTT.

The chain employs TRBV25-1 and TRBJ2-1; 9 bases agree with TRBD2. After removal of 2 bases from V and 6 bases from J, the junction contained 8 bases not matched to a gene. Germline V lookup: CDR1 MGHDK, CDR2 SYGVNS. This CDR3 is 16 amino acids long. CDR3 sequence reads: CASSESGGTSSNEQFF. The CDR3 coding sequence is TGTGCCAGCAGTGAAAGCGGGGGGACCTCATCCAATGAGCAGTTCTTC.

This chain connects TRBV6-4 to TRBJ1-2; 8 positions agree with TRBD1. With V trimmed by 3 bases and J by 7 bases, 7 bases remained unmatched. CDR1 is MRHNA and CDR2 is SNTAGT in the germline V gene. The CDR3 consists of 14 residues. The CDR3 region is CASSEVRGPSGYTF. CDR3 sequence (DNA): TGTGCCAGCAGTGAGGTCAGGGGGCCGAGTGGCTACACCTTC.

The chain links TRBV15 to TRBJ1-2; D not resolved. Germline V lookup: CDR1 LNHNV, CDR2 YYDKDF (reference sequence). The CDR3 loop spans 14 amino acids. Trimming took off 5 bases at V and 5 bases at J, with 15 bases between the two ends. CDR3 residues: CATSVNGNPYGYTF. CDR3 sequence (DNA): TGTGCCACCAGCGTCAACGGTAACCCTTATGGCTACACCTTC.

V usage is TRBV19 and J usage is TRBJ2-1; TRBD2 agrees at 8 bases. CDR3 length equals 17 residues. CDR1 is LNHDA, CDR2 SQIVND, per germline (reference sequence). V lost 1 base and J lost 1; bases outside the gene matches: 6. CDR3 nucleotide sequence: TGTGCCAGTAGTATAGGGAGCGGGACTAGTTCCTACAATGAGCAGTTCTTC. It yields the protein CASSIGSGTSSYNEQFF.

The chain recombines TRBV30 with TRBJ2-7; no definite D call. The V end lost 0 bases, the J end lost 6 bases, and 12 bases lay between the germline ends. The CDR3 length is 13 residues. CDR1 GTSNPN and CDR2 SVGIG come from the germline V gene (reference sequence). The CDR3 sequence is CAWSVSLFSEQYF. The CDR3 bases are TGTGCCTGGAGTGTAAGCCTTTTCTCCGAGCAGTACTTC.

The gene calls are TRBV5-1 and TRBJ1-1, with D unclear. V was trimmed by 2 bases and J by 5 bases, leaving 10 bases between them. There are 13 residues in the CDR3. The germline CDR1 and CDR2 sequences are SGHRS and YFSETQ. The CDR3 DNA reads as TGCGCCAGCAGCTTCAAGGGAGGGACTGAAGCTTTCTTT. Its translation: CASSFKGGTEAFF. Combining the CDR3 with reference TRBV5-1 and TRBJ1-1 gives the whole variable domain KAGVTQTPRYLIKTRGQQVTLSCSPISGHRSVSWYQQTPGQGLQFLFEYFSETQRNKGNFPGRFSGRQFSNSRSEMNVSTLELGDSALYLCASSFKGGTEAFFGQGTRLTVV.

The rearrangement joins TRBV29-1 to TRBJ2-7; D remains unclear. This CDR3 is built from 13 residues. Trimming stripped 4 bases from V and 5 bases from J, with 15 bases between. The germline V gene has CDR1 SQVTM and CDR2 ANQGSEA. The CDR3 sequence: CSVGLRSRNEQYF. The DNA for the CDR3 is TGCAGCGTTGGGCTAAGGTCTAGGAACGAGCAGTACTTC.

The V gene is TRBV6-5, the J gene TRBJ1-1, with D possibly TRBD1 on 5 matching bases. CDR3 length equals 13 residues. Trimming shortened V by 5 bases and J by 3 bases, and 10 bases separated the two germline ends. CDR1 is MNHEY and CDR2 is SVGAGI in the germline V gene. The CDR3 protein is CASSPRQHTEAFF. The CDR3 DNA follows: TGTGCCAGCAGTCCCCGACAGCACACTGAAGCTTTCTTT.

This clone was observed a single time. The gene calls are TRBV7-2 and TRBJ2-2, with D unresolved. Germline CDR1 is SGHTA and CDR2 is FQGNSA. Trimming removed 1 base at V and 6 bases at J, with 12 bases between. The CDR3 is 15 residues long. DNA for the CDR3: TGTGCCAGCAGCTTAGTCGTGGGATTCTCCGGGGAGCTGTTTTTT. Translated: CASSLVVGFSGELFF.

The CDR3: CASSFDQIGNTIYF. Written as DNA, the CDR3 is TGTGCCAGCAGTTTCGACCAAATAGGAAACACCATATATTTT. The rearrangement links TRBV6-5 to TRBJ1-3; D is unclear. CDR3 length: 14 amino acids. CDR1 MNHEY and CDR2 SVGAGI come from the germline V gene. Trimming pared 4 bases from V and 4 bases from J, leaving 11 bases between.

The J gene is TRBJ2-1, the V gene TRBV24-1; D ambiguous. The germline gives CDR1 KGHDR, CDR2 SFDVKD. Trimming pared 4 bases from V and 4 bases from J, leaving 10 bases between. The CDR3 has 14 residues. In nucleotides, the CDR3 is TGTGCCACCAGTGACGTAGCTTCATACAATGAGCAGTTCTTC. Residues: CATSDVASYNEQFF.

V usage is TRBV7-2 and J usage is TRBJ1-2; 7 bases line up with TRBD1. The CDR3 extends over 13 amino acids. CDR1 is SGHTA and CDR2 is FQGNSA in the germline V gene. V lost 6 bases, J lost 4 bases, and 5 bases stayed unmatched. Here the CDR3 reads CASSPGQSYGYTF. The CDR3 bases are TGTGCCAGCAGTCCGGGACAGTCCTATGGCTACACCTTC.

This chain uses TRBV5-8 with TRBJ2-2; D is perhaps TRBD1 (6 bases). This CDR3 region has 15 residues. The V gene lost 7 bases and the J gene lost 0 bases, with 13 bases spanning the gap. The V gene's germline CDR1 is SGHTS and CDR2 YDEGEE. Here the CDR3 DNA reads TGTGCCAGCGCCCCCGGGACACCGAACACCGGGGAGCTGTTTTTT. Residues: CASAPGTPNTGELFF.

The rearrangement uses TRBV7-9 and TRBJ1-1, with TRBD1 matching 8 bases. The CDR3 has 16 residues. Germline V gene sequence: CDR1 SEHNR, CDR2 FQNEAQ (reference sequence). Germline trimming cut 5 bases from V and 1 base from J; bases unmatched to any gene: 9. CDR3 in DNA: TGTGCCAGCAGCCCCCAGGGGGCTTTAAGGAACACTGAAGCTTTCTTT. Translation gives CASSPQGALRNTEAFF.

This chain connects TRBV5-1 to TRBJ1-1; TRBD1 aligns across 8 bases. Germline V CDR1 and CDR2: SGHRS, YFSETQ. V shed 4 bases, J shed 3 bases, and the junction held 14 bases outside the gene matches. The CDR3 totals 17 residues. CDR3 residues: CASSPIGTGKGHTEAFF. DNA of the CDR3: TGCGCCAGCAGCCCCATCGGGACAGGTAAAGGGCACACTGAAGCTTTCTTT.

The genes are TRBV29-1 and TRBJ1-1; D is possibly TRBD1 (6 bases). Germline-derived CDR1 and CDR2 are SQVTM and ANQGSEA. V was clipped by 7 bases and J by 1 base, with 13 bases between them. CDR3 size: 13 residues. CDR3 nucleotides: TGCAGCGGGAGAGGACAGACGAACACTGAAGCTTTCTTT. Protein: CSGRGQTNTEAFF.

The rearrangement joins TRBV6-2 or TRBV6-3 to TRBJ2-7; TRBD2 matches 12 bases. This CDR3 has 15 amino acids. The trim removed 2 bases at V and 2 bases at J, leaving 1 base unmatched. From germline, CDR1 is MNHEY and CDR2 SVGEGT. The CDR3 here is CASSYGLAGTYEQYF. In DNA, the CDR3 is TGTGCCAGCAGTTACGGACTAGCGGGGACCTACGAGCAGTACTTC.

The chain is built from TRBV4-2 and TRBJ2-1; 11 positions match TRBD2. CDR1 is LGHNA, CDR2 YNFKEQ, per germline. The CDR3 length is 15 residues. V shed 4 bases, J shed 7 bases, and the junction held 6 bases outside the gene matches. In DNA, the CDR3 is TGTGCCAGCAGCCCCGGGACTAGCGGTTCTAATGAGCAGTTCTTC. It specifies CASSPGTSGSNEQFF.